This T cell receptor beta chain was recorded in a study of cytomegalovirus exposure and HLA in healthy donors. General study findings and limits: Whilst most TCR sequences proved rare, a subset of public TCRs occurred across many donors. Earlier analysis looked at TCR beta V segments, and most were productive about 90% or about 30% of the time.

PCR involved 60 Vbeta and 13 Jbeta primers. Generated by immunoSEQ multiplex PCR, the TCRdb table keeps only in-frame clones and is missing some. Of over 150,000 clones in the sample, about three quarters were seen once. Germline CDR1 reads LNHDA; CDR2 reads SQIVND (reference sequence). The CDR3 extends over 16 amino acids. V was pared by 3 bases and J by 2 bases, with 8 bases of the junction left unmatched. Remarks on this clone: Its antigen is as yet unknown.

The V and J genes are TRBV19 and TRBJ2-5; 8 positions match TRBD2. Input material: PBMCs. The clonotype comes from a young man in good health and CMV-seronegative. The CDR3, as DNA: TGTGCCAGTAGTATTGGTGGGGCTAGCGGGCAAGAGACCCAGTACTTC. Its translation is CASSIGGASGQETQYF.